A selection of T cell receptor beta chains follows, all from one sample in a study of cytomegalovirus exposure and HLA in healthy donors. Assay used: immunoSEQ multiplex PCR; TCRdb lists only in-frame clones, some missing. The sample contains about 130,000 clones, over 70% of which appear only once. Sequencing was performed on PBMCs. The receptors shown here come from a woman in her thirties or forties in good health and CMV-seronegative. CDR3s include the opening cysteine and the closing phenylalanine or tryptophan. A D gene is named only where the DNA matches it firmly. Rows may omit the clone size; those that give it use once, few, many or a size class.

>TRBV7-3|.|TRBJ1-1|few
CASSLGGGLNTEAFF
TGTGCCAGCAGCTTAGGCGGGGGACTGAACACTGAAGCTTTCTTT
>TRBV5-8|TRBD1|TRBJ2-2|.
CASSQGQGWTGELFF
TGTGCCAGCAGCCAGGGACAGGGGTGGACCGGGGAGCTGTTTTTT
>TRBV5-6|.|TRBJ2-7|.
CASSLGIPGEQYF
TGTGCCAGCAGCTTGGGCATTCCGGGAGAGCAGTACTTC
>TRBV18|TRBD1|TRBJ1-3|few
CASSPRTGVSGNTIYF
TGTGCCAGCTCACCACGGACAGGGGTCTCTGGAAACACCATATATTTT
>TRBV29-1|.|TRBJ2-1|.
CSVDSDLGNEQFF
TGCAGCGTTGACAGTGACTTGGGTAATGAGCAGTTCTTC
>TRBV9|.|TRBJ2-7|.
CASSVAPRGEQYF
TGTGCCAGCAGCGTAGCCCCCCGGGGCGAGCAGTACTTC
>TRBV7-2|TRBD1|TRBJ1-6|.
CASSPRTGGNSPLHF
TGTGCCAGCAGCCCGAGGACAGGGGGTAATTCACCCCTCCACTTT
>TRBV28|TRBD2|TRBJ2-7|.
CASSLVLAGAYEQYF
TGTGCCAGCAGTTTAGTACTAGCGGGAGCCTACGAGCAGTACTTC
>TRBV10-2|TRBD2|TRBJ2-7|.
CASRDSGGGSYEQYF
TGCGCCAGCAGAGATAGCGGGGGAGGCTCCTACGAGCAGTACTTC
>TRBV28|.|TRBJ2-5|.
CASLGLNLQETQYF
TGTGCCAGCTTGGGACTTAACCTTCAAGAGACCCAGTACTTC
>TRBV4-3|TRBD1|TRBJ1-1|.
CASSQDSGTGALEAFF
TGCGCCAGCAGCCAAGATTCGGGGACAGGGGCACTTGAAGCTTTCTTT
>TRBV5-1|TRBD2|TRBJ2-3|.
CASSPGGDTQYF
TGCGCCAGCAGCCCCGGGGGGGATACGCAGTATTTT
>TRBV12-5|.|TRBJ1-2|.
CASGLSPVDGYTF
TGTGCTAGTGGTTTGTCCCCCGTCGATGGCTACACCTTC
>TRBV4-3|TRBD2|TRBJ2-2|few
CASSQGSGRFTGELFF
TGCGCCAGCAGCCAAGGTAGCGGGAGATTTACCGGGGAGCTGTTTTTT
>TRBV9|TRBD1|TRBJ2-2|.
CASSVGPGQESTGELFF
TGTGCCAGCAGCGTCGGACCGGGACAGGAATCCACCGGGGAGCTGTTTTTT
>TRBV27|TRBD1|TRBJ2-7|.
CASRAGTGVEQYF
TGTGCCAGCAGGGCCGGGACAGGGGTCGAGCAGTACTTC
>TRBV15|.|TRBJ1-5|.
CATSPQAGMGNQPQHF
TGTGCCACCAGCCCCCAGGCGGGGATGGGAAATCAGCCCCAGCATTTT
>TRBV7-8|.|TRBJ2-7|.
CASSPRPSPVAYEQYF
TGTGCCAGCAGCCCCCGTCCGTCGCCGGTGGCCTACGAGCAGTACTTC
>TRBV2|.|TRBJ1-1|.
CASSPLAEAFF
TGTGCCAGCAGTCCTCTCGCTGAAGCTTTCTTT
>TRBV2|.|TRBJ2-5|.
CASRSSDQETQYF
TGTGCCAGCAGGTCTAGCGACCAAGAGACCCAGTACTTC
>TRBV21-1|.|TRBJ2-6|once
CASSKQGSSWLGANVLTF
TGTGCCAGCAGCAAACAGGGTTCGTCTTGGTTGGGGGCCAACGTCCTGACTTTC
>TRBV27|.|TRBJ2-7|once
CASSLGSTPRRQYF
TGTGCCAGCAGTTTAGGTAGCACCCCCCGCCGGCAGTACTTC
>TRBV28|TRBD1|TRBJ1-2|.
CASSWGTGPDYGYTF
TGTGCCAGCAGTTGGGGGACAGGGCCCGACTATGGCTACACCTTC
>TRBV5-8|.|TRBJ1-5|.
CASSLGARQPQHF
TGTGCCAGCAGCTTGGGGGCTCGACAGCCCCAGCATTTT
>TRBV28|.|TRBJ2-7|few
CASRDVSYEQYF
TGTGCCAGCCGGGATGTCTCCTACGAGCAGTACTTC
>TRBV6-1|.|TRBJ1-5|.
CASSDQDYSNQPQHF
TGTGCCAGCAGTGATCAGGACTATAGCAATCAGCCCCAGCATTTT
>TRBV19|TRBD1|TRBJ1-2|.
CASNPTGGGYGYTF
TGTGCCAGTAACCCAACAGGGGGCGGCTATGGCTACACCTTC
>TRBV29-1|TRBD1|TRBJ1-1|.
CSVERDRGEIAFF
TGCAGCGTTGAAAGGGACAGGGGTGAAATAGCTTTCTTT
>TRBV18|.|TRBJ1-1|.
CASRRGSMNTEAFF
TGTGCCAGTCGACGCGGCTCCATGAACACTGAAGCTTTCTTT
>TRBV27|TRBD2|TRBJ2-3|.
CASSLYGTRGGSGQYF
TGTGCCAGCAGTTTATATGGGACTAGAGGGGGAAGTGGGCAGTATTTT
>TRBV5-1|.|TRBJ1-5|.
CASSLLGGDQPQHF
TGCGCCAGCAGCTTGCTAGGAGGGGATCAGCCCCAGCATTTT
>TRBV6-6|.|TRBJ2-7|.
CASSTPGYEQYF
TGTGCCAGCAGCACCCCGGGCTACGAGCAGTACTTC
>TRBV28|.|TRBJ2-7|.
CASSSGQSYEQYF
TGTGCCAGCAGTTCCGGACAGTCCTACGAGCAGTACTTC
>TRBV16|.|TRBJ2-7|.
CASSLGGRDEQYF
TGTGCCAGCAGCCTGGGGGGAAGGGACGAGCAGTACTTC
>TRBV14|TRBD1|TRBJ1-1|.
CASSQPGQGTTEAFF
TGTGCCAGCAGCCAACCGGGACAGGGGACCACTGAAGCTTTCTTT
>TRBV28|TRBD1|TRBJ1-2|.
CASSYPPGQGALGYTF
TGTGCCAGCAGTTACCCTCCGGGACAGGGGGCGCTTGGCTACACCTTC
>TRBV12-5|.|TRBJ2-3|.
CASGFRSTSTDTQYF
TGTGCTAGTGGTTTCCGAAGTACATCAACAGATACGCAGTATTTT
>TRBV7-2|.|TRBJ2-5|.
CASSLAFGRGETQYF
TGTGCCAGCAGCTTAGCCTTCGGCAGGGGCGAGACCCAGTACTTC
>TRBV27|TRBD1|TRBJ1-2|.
CASSLFPTGGRYGYTF
TGTGCCAGCAGTTTATTTCCAACAGGGGGACGGTATGGCTACACCTTC
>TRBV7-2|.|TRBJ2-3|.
CASSVGPITDTQYF
TGTGCCAGCAGTGTGGGGCCCATCACAGATACGCAGTATTTT
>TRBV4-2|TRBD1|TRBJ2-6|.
CASSHRTGGSGANVLTF
TGTGCCAGCAGCCACCGGACAGGGGGCTCTGGGGCCAACGTCCTGACTTTC